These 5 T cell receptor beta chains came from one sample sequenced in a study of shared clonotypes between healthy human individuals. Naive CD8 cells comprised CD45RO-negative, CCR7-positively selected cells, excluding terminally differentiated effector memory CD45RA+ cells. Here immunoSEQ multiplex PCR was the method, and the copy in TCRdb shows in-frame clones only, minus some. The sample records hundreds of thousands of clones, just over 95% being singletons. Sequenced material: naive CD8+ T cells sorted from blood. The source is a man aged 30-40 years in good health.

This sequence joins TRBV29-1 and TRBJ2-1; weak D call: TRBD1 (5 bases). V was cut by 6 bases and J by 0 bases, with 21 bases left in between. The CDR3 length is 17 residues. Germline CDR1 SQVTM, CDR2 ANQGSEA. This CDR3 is CSVVGHKDISSYNEQFF. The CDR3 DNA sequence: TGCAGCGTCGTTGGACATAAGGATATCAGCTCCTACAATGAGCAGTTCTTC.

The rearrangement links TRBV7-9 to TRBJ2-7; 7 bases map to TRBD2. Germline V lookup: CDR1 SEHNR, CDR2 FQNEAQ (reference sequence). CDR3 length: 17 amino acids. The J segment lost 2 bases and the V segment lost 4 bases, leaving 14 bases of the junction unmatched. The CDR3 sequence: CASSYPAGREPPYEQYF. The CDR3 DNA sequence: TGTGCCAGCAGCTACCCCGCCGGGCGGGAGCCTCCCTACGAGCAGTACTTC.

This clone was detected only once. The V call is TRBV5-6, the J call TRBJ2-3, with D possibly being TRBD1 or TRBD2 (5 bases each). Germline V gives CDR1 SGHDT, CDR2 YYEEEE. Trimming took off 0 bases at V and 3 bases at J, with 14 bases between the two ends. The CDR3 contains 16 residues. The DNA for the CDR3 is TGTGCCAGCAGCTTGGGGACCGCCTGGGGGACAGATACGCAGTATTTT. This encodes CASSLGTAWGTDTQYF.

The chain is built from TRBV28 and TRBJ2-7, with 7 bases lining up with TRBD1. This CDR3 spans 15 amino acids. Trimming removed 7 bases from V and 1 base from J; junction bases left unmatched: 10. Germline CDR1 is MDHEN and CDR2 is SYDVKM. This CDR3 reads CASTIIGQDSYEQYF. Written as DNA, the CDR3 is TGTGCCAGCACCATAATAGGACAGGATTCCTACGAGCAGTACTTC.

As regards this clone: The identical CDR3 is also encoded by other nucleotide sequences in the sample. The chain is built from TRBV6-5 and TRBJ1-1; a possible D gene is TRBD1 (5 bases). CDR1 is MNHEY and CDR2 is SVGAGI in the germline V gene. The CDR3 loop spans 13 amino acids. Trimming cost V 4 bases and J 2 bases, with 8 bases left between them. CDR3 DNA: TGTGCCAGCAGTTCGCAGGGTAACACTGAAGCTTTCTTT. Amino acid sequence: CASSSQGNTEAFF.